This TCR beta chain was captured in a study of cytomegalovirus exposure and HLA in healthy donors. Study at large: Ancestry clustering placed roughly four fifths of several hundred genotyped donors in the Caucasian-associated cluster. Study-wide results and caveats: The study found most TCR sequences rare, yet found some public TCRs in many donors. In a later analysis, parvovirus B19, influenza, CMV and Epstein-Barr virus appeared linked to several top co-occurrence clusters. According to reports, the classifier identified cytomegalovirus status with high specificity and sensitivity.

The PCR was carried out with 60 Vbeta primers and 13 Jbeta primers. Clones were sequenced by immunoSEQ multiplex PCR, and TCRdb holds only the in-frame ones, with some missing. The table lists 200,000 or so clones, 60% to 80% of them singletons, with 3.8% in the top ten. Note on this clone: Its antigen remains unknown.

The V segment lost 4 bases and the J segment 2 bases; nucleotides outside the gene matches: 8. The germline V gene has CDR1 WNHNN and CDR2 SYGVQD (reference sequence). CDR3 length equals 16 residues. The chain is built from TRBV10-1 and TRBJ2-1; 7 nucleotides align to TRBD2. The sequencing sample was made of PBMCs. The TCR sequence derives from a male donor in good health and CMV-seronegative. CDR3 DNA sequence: TGCGCCAGCAGTGGGCCACGGGAGGACGCCTACAATGAGCAGTTCTTC. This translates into CASSGPREDAYNEQFF.